One and the same sample provided the 4 T cell receptor beta chains below, sequenced in a study of blood T cells in healthy people across ages. PCR was performed a second time for about 7 to 12 cycles using a sample-barcoded 5' primer and a J-beta primer mix. Via MiXCR, TCRdb re-called the 5' RACE reads, giving one row per CDR3 protein. This table has around 790,000 distinct CDR3 sequences, around 45% appearing once. Sequenced: blood. The receptor source for this set is a man in his sixties in good health.

CDR3 DNA sequence: TGCAGTGCTGAGAGTTTGAACACTGAAGCTTTCTTT. Its protein product is CSAESLNTEAFF. V gene TRBV20-1 combines with J gene TRBJ1-1; D is unclear. V was pared by 5 bases and J by 0 bases, with 7 bases between. The CDR3 has 12 amino acids. From germline, CDR1 is DFQATT and CDR2 SNEGSKA (reference sequence).

This clonotype was seen many times. The chain joins TRBV29-1 to TRBJ2-4; 10 positions match TRBD1. The trim removed 7 bases at V and 2 bases at J, leaving 2 bases unmatched. The CDR3 consists of 13 residues. The germline CDR1 and CDR2 sequences are SQVTM and ANQGSEA. CDR3 sequence: CSGTGGTKNIQYF. CDR3 nucleotide sequence: TGCAGCGGGACAGGGGGGACCAAAAACATTCAGTACTTC.

This rearrangement joins TRBV7-2 to TRBJ1-6; D is unresolved. Trimming left V 6 bases short and J 5 bases short, with 11 bases between. Germline-derived CDR1 and CDR2 are SGHTA and FQGNSA. CDR3 length: 14 residues. CDR3 coding DNA: TGTGCCAGCAGTCTAACCCAGAATAATTCACCCCTCCACTTT. Its protein is CASSLTQNNSPLHF.

This clonotype was recorded at least ten times. The chain carries TRBV7-2 and TRBJ2-1, with D tentatively TRBD2 (7 bases). Germline V gene lookup returns CDR1 SGHTA and CDR2 FQGNSA. There are 11 residues in the CDR3. V was pared by 2 bases and J by 12 bases, with 8 bases between. The DNA for the CDR3 is TGTGCCAGCAGCTTAAGGGGGGGGCAGTTCTTC. Translating gives CASSLRGGQFF.